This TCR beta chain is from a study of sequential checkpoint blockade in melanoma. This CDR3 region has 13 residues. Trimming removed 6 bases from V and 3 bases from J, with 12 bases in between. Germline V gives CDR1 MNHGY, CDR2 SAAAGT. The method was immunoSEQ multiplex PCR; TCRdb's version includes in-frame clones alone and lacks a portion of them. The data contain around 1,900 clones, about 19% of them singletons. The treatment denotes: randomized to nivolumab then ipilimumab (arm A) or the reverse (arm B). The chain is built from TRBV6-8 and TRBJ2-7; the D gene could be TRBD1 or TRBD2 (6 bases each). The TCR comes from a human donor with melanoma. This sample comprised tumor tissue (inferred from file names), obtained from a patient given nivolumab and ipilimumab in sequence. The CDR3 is CASSAGEVYEQYF. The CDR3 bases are TGTGCCAGCAGCGCAGGGGAGGTCTACGAGCAGTACTTC.